Listed below are T cell receptor beta chains from one sample, sequenced in a study of shared clonotypes between healthy human individuals. The repertoire was sequenced with immunoSEQ multiplex PCR; TCRdb's copy has only in-frame clones and lacks some. This sample has under 750,000 clones, with about two thirds found just once. Sequencing used memory CD4+ T cells sorted from blood. Receptors originate from a woman between 25 and 40 years old in good health. The CDR3 runs from the conserved cysteine through the conserved F or W.

v_call cdr3_aa
TRBV27 CASRYGTSGYNEQFF
TRBV27 CASLSQGAAINTMKQFF
TRBV7-2 CASSLDSGTGGYNEQFF
TRBV11-2 CASSFSVASTYEQYF
TRBV11-2 CASSLATSGRAYTQYF
TRBV28 CATLSATNEKLFF
TRBV5-1 CASSLAPPGQVDEKLFF
TRBV29-1 CSVVGQINEQFF
TRBV5-4 CASSRLISGANVLTF
TRBV7-3 CASSLDITNTEAFF
TRBV7-9 CASSLARVSVDEQFF
TRBV5-8 CASSLDRATDTQYF
TRBV5-1 CASSLGSTRETQYF
TRBV14 CASSQDQKGVYEKLFF
TRBV20-1 CSARGGETQYF
TRBV19 CASSRWQETQYF
TRBV6-5 CASSYSGSEGYTF
TRBV11-2 CASTLRTDNTEAFF
TRBV5-1 CASSLDRGKRNQYF
TRBV2 CASGELGPYNEQFF
TRBV5-6 CASSSLGGSHYGYTF
TRBV28 CASSPRGELFF
TRBV4-1 CASSQDPSSDNVQTQYF
TRBV14 CASSQMMNTEAFF
TRBV5-1 CASSVTSAPYNEQFF
TRBV11-2 CASSFFGLAEETQYF
TRBV29-1 CSVEFGAGRELFF
TRBV11-2 CASSAAGTANYGYTF
TRBV7-6 CASSLVASGYYNEQFF
TRBV5-6 CASSLPRGGGRSNTEAFF
TRBV18 CASSLGRSTEAFF
TRBV5-4 CASSLDARQQQYF
TRBV19 CASGSTYGYTF
TRBV5-1 CASSLGTGGLAQYF
TRBV6-6 CASSYGANTYEQYF
TRBV19 CASRRGTGEDQPQHF
TRBV7-9 CASSPGQGARGYTF
TRBV18 CASSPPGVYEQYF
TRBV4-2 CASSQERTSGFYEQYF
TRBV7-9 CASSPRQGAREQYF
TRBV11-3 CASSPGGANTGELFF
TRBV10-2 CASRHSWRAQETQYF
TRBV7-9 CASSLVYGRPQGVNQPQHF
TRBV6-5 CASSPTAYEQYF
TRBV9 CASSPRGQQGSSYEQYF
TRBV18 CASSSAGGTGELFF
TRBV2 CASSGLANYNEQFF
TRBV19 CASSIHADAYNQPQHF
TRBV27 CASSLSTGQSSYNEQFF
TRBV2 CASSKTTTTGGELFF
TRBV6-6 CASSLGGASYEQYF
TRBV11-2 CASSIGTGSYEQYF
TRBV10-1 CASSDGFRRSSYEQYF
TRBV6-1 CASSEATGKGNQPQHF
TRBV28 CASSPPLAGGFYEQYF